This entry is about one T cell receptor beta chain. Its antigen is unidentified. These data originate in a study of T cell responses to AZD1222 COVID-19 vaccine. Overall study context: Pooled together were second doses at about 4 or about 12 weeks. Findings and caveats of the study: Only a handful of AZD1222 recipients were seropositive at baseline. Only after the peak T cell response were repertoires sampled.

The repertoire was sequenced with immunoSEQ multiplex PCR; TCRdb's copy has only in-frame clones and lacks some. The sample yields 130,000 or so clones, about 93% seen once. Trimming left V 4 bases short and J 4 bases short, with 10 bases between. Germline assignment: CDR1 LGHNA and CDR2 YSLEER. This CDR3 has 13 residues. This TCR derives from an adult in good health. The sample consisted of peripheral blood, taken on day 0 of AZD1222 vaccination. The chain has TRBV4-3 and TRBJ1-1; D ambiguous. The CDR3 loop is CASSPTLATEAFF. CDR3 nucleotide sequence: TGCGCCAGCAGCCCTACGCTGGCCACTGAAGCTTTCTTT.